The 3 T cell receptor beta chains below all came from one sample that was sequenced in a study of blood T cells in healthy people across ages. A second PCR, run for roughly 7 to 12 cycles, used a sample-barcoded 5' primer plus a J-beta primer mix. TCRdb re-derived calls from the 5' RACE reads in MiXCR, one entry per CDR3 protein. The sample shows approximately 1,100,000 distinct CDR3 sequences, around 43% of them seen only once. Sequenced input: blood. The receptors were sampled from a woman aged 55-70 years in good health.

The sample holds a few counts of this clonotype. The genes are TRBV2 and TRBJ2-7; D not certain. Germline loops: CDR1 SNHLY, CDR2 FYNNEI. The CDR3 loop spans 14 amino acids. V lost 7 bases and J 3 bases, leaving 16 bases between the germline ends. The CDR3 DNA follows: TGTGCCAGCAAATTCCTATCTCCAATCTACGAGCAGTACTTC. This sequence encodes CASKFLSPIYEQYF.

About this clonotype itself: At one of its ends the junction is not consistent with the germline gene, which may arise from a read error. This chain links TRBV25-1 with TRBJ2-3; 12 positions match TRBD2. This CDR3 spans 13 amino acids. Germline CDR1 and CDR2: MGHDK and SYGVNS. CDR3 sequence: CTSRGLAGDTQYF. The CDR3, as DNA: TGTACCAGCAGGGGACTAGCGGGAGATACGCAGTATTTT. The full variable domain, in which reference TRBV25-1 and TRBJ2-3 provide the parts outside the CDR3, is EADIYQTPRYLVIGTGKKITLECSQTMGHDKMYWYQQDPGMELHLIHYSYGVNSTEKGDLSSESTVSRIRTEHFPLTLESARPSHTSQYLCTSRGLAGDTQYFGPGTRLTVL.

The DNA of the CDR3 is TGCAGTGCCGCCGGGACTCCAAACATTCAGTACTTC. It is translated as CSAAGTPNIQYF. The chain employs TRBV20-1 and TRBJ2-4; a possible D gene is TRBD2 (6 bases). The CDR3 is made up of 12 amino acids. V lost 6 bases, J lost 6 bases, and 12 bases lay in between. CDR1 DFQATT and CDR2 SNEGSKA come from the germline V gene (reference sequence).